This TCR beta chain was identified during a study of early T cells in non-severe SARS-CoV-2 infection. In the study overall: The input, bulk RNA from unsorted whole blood, was sequenced, and chains were unpaired. Study conclusions and caveats: Matches to VDJdb favored anti-spike CD8 responses and missed private and CD4 specificities.

Each single cDNA molecule received a unique molecular identifier. One entry per CDR3 protein, called by TCRdb with MiXCR from the 5' RACE reads. The sample carries roughly 53,000 distinct CDR3 sequences, approximately 10% recorded once. Note on this clonotype: Its antigen is not known.

V shed 6 bases and J 3 bases; nucleotides not matched to a gene: 4. Germline V gene lookup returns CDR1 DFQATT and CDR2 SNEGSKA (reference sequence). This CDR3 has 13 residues. This TCR was recovered from an adult who was a healthcare worker with PCR-confirmed SARS-CoV-2 infection or an uninfected control (not recorded which). The sequencing sample was made of whole blood. This chain joins TRBV20-1 and TRBJ2-2; the match to TRBD2 covers 7 bases. This chain's CDR3 is CSARRGDTGELFF. DNA of the CDR3: TGCAGTGCCCGTCGGGGGGACACCGGGGAGCTGTTTTTT.